Detailed here is one T cell receptor beta chain. This clonotype was seen many times. Its specific antigen is unknown. Base-call qualities are not available, and no considerably larger clone is one nucleotide away. cDNA synthesis used template-switch 5'RACE with a primer carrying a 10-nucleotide random unique molecular identifier tagging each TCR transcript. Each sequencing run produced over 160 million TCR-beta sequences covering 15-18 subjects. The RNeasy kit was used to extract total RNA. Using the KAPA Real-time Library Amplification kit, TCR-beta VDJ regions were amplified with primers for the TCR constant region and the 5'RACE anchor. Sample indexes and Illumina adaptors were added in a first PCR, and a second PCR then increased library yield. The roughly 650 bp TCR product was size-selected on a 2% E-gel SizeSelection system after Ampure bead purification. Before pooling, libraries had their quality checked on a Bioanalyzer, their concentration measured with Qubit, and their quantity determined with the Kapa Library Quantification kit. Paired-end 2 x 150 bp sequencing of the libraries was performed on an Illumina HiSeq 2500. To increase sequence diversity, roughly 24-32% phiX was spiked into each library pool. The published analysis was carried out like this. Quality-filtered reads were processed with the UMI-based MiGEC pipeline, and over 75% of raw TCR sequences were removed by the MiGEC pipeline during error correction. IMGT germline references were used for aligning VDJ genes, and each clonotype was defined as a unique CDR3 amino acid sequence together with its V-J genes. VDJtools evaluated clonal expansion, Shannon diversity and CDR3 relatedness (CalcPairwiseDistances, ClusterSamples); CLCbio workbench built phylogenetic trees. Expanded clones were defined as having at least 8 unique UMIs, based on coefficient-of-variation modelling across technical triplicates. TCRdb reprocessing: public reads trimmed at Q25 with fastp, clones called with MiXCR, in-frame beta chains kept. Identical CDR3 protein sequences are pooled into one entry, listed with their most common genes and DNA. The V and J calls here are based on TCRdb, not the publication. The sample table records roughly 70,000 distinct CDR3 sequences; roughly 5% of these occur just once. The ten largest account for 2.5% to 3% of the sample.

Unsorted PBMC libraries were generated from 2 million PBMCs stored in RNAlater at -80 °C until RNA extraction. Multiple sclerosis patients were enrolled in a US clinical protocol evaluating disease progression by magnetic resonance imaging. PBMCs were separated from peripheral blood using Ficoll-Hypaque density gradient centrifugation and then cryopreserved in liquid nitrogen. The sample originates from a study of neurological immune-mediated disorders (dated by TCRdb to the late 2010s). About the full investigation: Of the roughly 34 multiple sclerosis patients, approximately 31 had relapsing-remitting MS and 3 had secondary progressive MS. The cohort included approximately 70 subjects: approximately 14 with HAM/TSP, some 35 with multiple sclerosis, and 20 healthy controls. Peripheral blood TCR-beta repertoires from patients with HTLV-I-associated myelopathy (HAM/TSP), patients with multiple sclerosis, and healthy controls were compared in the study using UMI-based sequencing. The roughly 100 TCR-beta libraries covered PBMC samples along with longitudinal samples, technical triplicates, and paired sorted CD4+ and CD8+ T-cell subsets.

What the research found in general, with its limitations: Across subjects, expanded clones never shared an identical CDR3 amino acid sequence, which suggests that the TCR-beta repertoires in every group were private. Repertoires from 18 of 34 MS patients were grouped by phylogenetic analysis into a cluster of related CDR3 sequences, suggesting a possible repertoire-level signature. No association of the MS cluster with clinical or MRI features was observed, and the need for larger cohorts was stated by the authors. The highest TCR clonal expansion was observed in HAM/TSP patients, whereas the lowest was observed in MS patients, even when compared with healthy controls.

CDR1 is given as SGHTA and CDR2 as FQGNSA, both from the germline V gene. Including the terminal cysteine and phenylalanine, the CDR3 comprises 15 residues. The retained sequence is limited to the CDR3, 45 bases, with the frame set at the first base. V was cut back by 4 bases and J by 5 bases, leaving a gap of 18 bases between them. The clonotype originates from a young woman with multiple sclerosis. Input material: PBMCs. The chain is made from TRBV7-2 and TRBJ2-7, with TRBD2 tentatively as D gene (6 bases match). The bases are TGTGCCAGCAGCTCTACCGGGAGCTCCTTCCACGAGCAGTACTTC. The translation is CASSSTGSSFHEQYF.